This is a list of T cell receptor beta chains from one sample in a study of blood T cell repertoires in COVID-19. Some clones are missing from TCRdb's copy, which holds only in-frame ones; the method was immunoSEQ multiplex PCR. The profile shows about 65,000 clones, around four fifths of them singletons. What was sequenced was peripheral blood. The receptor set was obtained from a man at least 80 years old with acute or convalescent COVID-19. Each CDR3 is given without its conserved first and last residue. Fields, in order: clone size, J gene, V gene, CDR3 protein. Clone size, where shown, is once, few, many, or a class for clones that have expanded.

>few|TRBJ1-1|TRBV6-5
ASGGQGRENTEAF
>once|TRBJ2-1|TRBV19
ASSIPGDYNEQF
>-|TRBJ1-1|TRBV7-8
ASRPSGNTEAF
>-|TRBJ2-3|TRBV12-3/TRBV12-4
ATQRGGGDTQY
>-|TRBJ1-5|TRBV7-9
ASSSLHGPQH
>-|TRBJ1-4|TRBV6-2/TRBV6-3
ASSYLGRRDEKLF
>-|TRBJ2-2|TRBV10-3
AISELRRGRDGELF
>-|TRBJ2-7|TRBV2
ASSAETTGEQY
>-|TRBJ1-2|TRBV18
ASSPQGLYGYT
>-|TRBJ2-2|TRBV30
AWRDRTLPTGELF
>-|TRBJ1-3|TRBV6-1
ASSEASPQLRRNTIY
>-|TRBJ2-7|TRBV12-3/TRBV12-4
ASSFVRGSEQY
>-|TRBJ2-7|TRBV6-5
ASSYSRATVYEQY
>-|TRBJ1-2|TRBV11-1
ASSLEENYGYT
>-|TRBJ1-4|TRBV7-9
ASSLAPEKLF
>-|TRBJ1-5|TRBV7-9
AIGGGNQPQH
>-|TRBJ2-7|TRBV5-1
ASSLVGTSGGAYEQY
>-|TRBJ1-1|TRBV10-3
AMSTGVNTEAF
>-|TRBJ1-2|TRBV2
ARRDRVDYGYT
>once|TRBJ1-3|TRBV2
ASSEESGLGNTIY
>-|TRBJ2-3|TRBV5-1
ASSLGGGADTQY
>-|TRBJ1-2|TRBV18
ASSPSENRGQGSYGYT
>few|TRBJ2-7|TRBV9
ASSVDHRYYEQY
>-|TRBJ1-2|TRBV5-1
ASTPGQGLLDYGYT
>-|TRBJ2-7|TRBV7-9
ASSLRSGAYEQY
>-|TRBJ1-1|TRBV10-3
AISESGQGYTEAF
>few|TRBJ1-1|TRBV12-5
ASGLARETF
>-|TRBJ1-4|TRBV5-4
ASGDRNEKLF
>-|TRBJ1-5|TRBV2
ASSGGFNQPQH
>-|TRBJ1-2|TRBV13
ASSLGRRGNLGHT
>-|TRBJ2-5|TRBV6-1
ASSSFQETQY
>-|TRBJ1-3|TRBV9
ASSVGTAPGNTIY
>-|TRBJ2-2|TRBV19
ASSPGTGGRTGELF
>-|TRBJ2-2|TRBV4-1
ASSQPRGGPAGELF